This is a list of T cell receptor beta chains from one sample in a study of PD-1 blockade in classical Hodgkin lymphoma. The table came from immunoSEQ multiplex PCR; TCRdb's copy has only in-frame clones and leaves some out. The sample consists of 25,000 to 35,000 clones, less than 90% of them appearing once. Sequencing was performed on peripheral blood mononuclear cells (PBMCs), taken before the second cycle of nivolumab. The receptors shown here come from a human donor with classical Hodgkin lymphoma. The CDR3 runs from the conserved cysteine through the conserved F or W. The order of the fields is J gene, D gene, clone size, V gene, CDR3 DNA, CDR3 protein. A D gene is named only where the DNA matches it firmly. A row's size may be missing; if present it is once, few, many or a size class.

>TRBJ1-1|NA|medium-sized|TRBV7-8
TGTGCCAGCAGCTTAGGTCGAGGGATGAACACTGAAGCTTTCTTT
CASSLGRGMNTEAFF
>TRBJ1-1|NA|few|TRBV6-1
TGTGCCAGCAGTGAAGGTGAGGGGACGGGCACTGAAGCTTTCTTT
CASSEGEGTGTEAFF
>TRBJ2-2|NA|NA|TRBV10-3
TGTGCCATCAGTGAGTTAGGGCTAAACACCGGGGAGCTGTTTTTT
CAISELGLNTGELFF
>TRBJ1-3|NA|NA|TRBV4-3
TGCGCCAGCACGTTAGGGATCGGAAACACCATATATTTT
CASTLGIGNTIYF
>TRBJ2-7|NA|NA|TRBV28
TGTGCCAGCAGTTTCCGGTCTGAGGGGCCTTACTCCTACGAGCAGTACTTC
CASSFRSEGPYSYEQYF
>TRBJ1-1|NA|NA|TRBV16
TGTGCCAGCAGCCAATGGTCGGGCACTGAAGCTTTCTTT
CASSQWSGTEAFF
>TRBJ2-7|NA|NA|TRBV10-3
TGTGCCATCAGTGAGTCAATTGGGCGAGCCTGGTACGAGCAGTACTTC
CAISESIGRAWYEQYF
>TRBJ2-3|NA|NA|TRBV27
TGTGCCAGCAGTTTAGCGGACCAATACACAGATACGCAGTATTTT
CASSLADQYTDTQYF
>TRBJ2-2|NA|NA|TRBV19
TGTGCCAGTAACCCCCTTTTTCTGGACAGACCGAACACCGGGGAGCTGTTTTTT
CASNPLFLDRPNTGELFF
>TRBJ1-6|TRBD1|once|TRBV5-4
TGTGCCAGCAGCTTCGGGACAGGGGCTAATTCACCCCTCCACTTT
CASSFGTGANSPLHF